This is a list of T cell receptor beta chains from one sample in a study of cytomegalovirus exposure and HLA in healthy donors. The data were produced by immunoSEQ multiplex PCR, yet TCRdb's version contains in-frame clones alone and is incomplete. In the table there are about 120,000 clones, more than 65% of which are singletons. Sequencing was carried out using PBMCs. The receptors were gathered from a woman between 18 and 29 years old in good health and CMV-seronegative. CDR3s include the opening cysteine and the closing phenylalanine or tryptophan. Each record gives: D gene, V gene, CDR3 protein. A D gene is named only where the DNA matches it firmly.

>NA|TRBV29-1
CSVASGLNTEAFF
>NA|TRBV27
CASTQTTDTQYF
>NA|TRBV13
CASSLTLAPNEQFF
>TRBD1|TRBV6-1
CASSPRQGSEYF
>NA|TRBV19
CASSIAGRNTEAFF
>NA|TRBV5-1
CASRVTTGAYEQYF
>TRBD1|TRBV5-1
CASKGQGVNTEAFF
>NA|TRBV6-1
CASSIQDASGTEAFF
>TRBD1|TRBV5-6
CASSSQGEETQYF
>TRBD1|TRBV7-3
CASSLTGQGVSYEQYF
>TRBD2|TRBV7-6
CASTPPPPGRGFYEQYF
>NA|TRBV2
CASSRDQGRNTEAFF
>NA|TRBV7-2
CASSLARADTQYF
>NA|TRBV11-1
CASSLARSAVSPLHF
>TRBD1|TRBV7-2
CASSSDRARKLFF
>NA|TRBV4-1
CASSQITTGWGTEAFF
>NA|TRBV7-9
CASSLARQGLREQYF
>NA|TRBV5-1
CASSLGGDGGAGAFF
>NA|TRBV2
CASSGGDLTEAFF
>NA|TRBV6-5
CASSYDRGSYNEQFF
>NA|TRBV7-9
CASSLKGRITEAFF
>TRBD1|TRBV5-4
CASSLFGQGDSPLHF
>TRBD2|TRBV2
CASRPGTSGNNEQYF
>TRBD2|TRBV5-4
CASSLWRGRGRDTQYF
>NA|TRBV25-1
CASSPWASRDSPLHF
>NA|TRBV9
CASSVVGGSYNEQFF
>NA|TRBV6-1
CASSEEGQYSGANVLTF
>NA|TRBV4-2
CASSNTGQTSNQPQHF
>TRBD1|TRBV29-1
CSVERRTGQGYTF
>TRBD1|TRBV19
CASSIGTGWAGELFF
>NA|TRBV7-6
CASSLIIGSSYEQYF
>NA|TRBV19
CASKGGYEATNEKLFF
>NA|TRBV27
CASSLKYGGYRNTIYF
>NA|TRBV5-4
CASSLEGSGYGYTF
>TRBD2|TRBV7-6
CASSPGRADIQYF
>TRBD2|TRBV10-3
CAISEASGEQFF
>TRBD1|TRBV15
CATTPGQVYSNTEAFF
>NA|TRBV5-6
CASSPMGQDPNYGYTF
>TRBD1|TRBV19
CASSILATGYATDTQYF
>TRBD1|TRBV5-1
CASSLGTDNSPLHF
>NA|TRBV7-6
CASSRSGNNEQFF
>TRBD1|TRBV13
CASSFFSQGGNNSPLHF